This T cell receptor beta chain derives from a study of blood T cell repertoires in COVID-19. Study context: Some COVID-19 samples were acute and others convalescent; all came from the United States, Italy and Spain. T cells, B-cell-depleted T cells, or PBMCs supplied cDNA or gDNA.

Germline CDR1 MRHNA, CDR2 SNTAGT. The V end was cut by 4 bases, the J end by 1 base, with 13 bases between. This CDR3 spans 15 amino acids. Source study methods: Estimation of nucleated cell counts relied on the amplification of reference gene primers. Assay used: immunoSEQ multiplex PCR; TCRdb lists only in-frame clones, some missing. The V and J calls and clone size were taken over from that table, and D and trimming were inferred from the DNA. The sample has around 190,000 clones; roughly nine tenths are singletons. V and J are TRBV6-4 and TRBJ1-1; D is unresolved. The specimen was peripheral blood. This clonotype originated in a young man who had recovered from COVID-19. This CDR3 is CASSAKDGENTEAFF. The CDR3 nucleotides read TGTGCCAGCAGTGCTAAGGACGGGGAGAACACTGAAGCTTTCTTT.